The 18 T cell receptor beta chains reported below all come from one sample, sequenced in a study of T cell repertoires in aging, cancer and after chemotherapy. Amplification of TCR beta used genomic DNA extracted from peripheral blood. TRB rearrangements spanning V, D and J were amplified using mixed TRB-A/B primers. TCRdb re-called the multiplex PCR reads with MiXCR, one entry per CDR3 protein. The sample shows about 1,900 distinct CDR3 sequences, roughly 15% of them seen only once. Sequencing was performed on blood. These receptors all stem from a human donor with a solid tumor.

This clonotype is medium-sized within its sample. The CDR3 region is CASSPNSLDGNGYTF. The CDR3 coding sequence is TGTGCCAGCTCACCCAATTCGCTGGACGGGAATGGCTACACCTTC. V usage is TRBV18 and J usage is TRBJ1-2; D is uncertain. Germline-derived CDR1 and CDR2 are KGHSH and LQKENI. The CDR3 length is 15 residues. V lost 3 bases to trimming and J lost 6 bases, with 17 bases between them. The full variable domain, completed using reference TRBV18 and TRBJ1-2, is NAGVMQNPRHLVRRRGQEARLRCSPMKGHSHVYWYRQLPEEGLKFMVYLQKENIIDESGMPKERFSAEFPKEGPSILRIQQVVRGDSAAYFCASSPNSLDGNGYTFGSGTRLTVV.

For this clonotype: Lacking the conserved final phenylalanine or tryptophan, this CDR3 likely reflects a read error. This sequence joins TRBV5-6 and TRBJ2-7, with D unresolved. This CDR3 has 14 residues. Germline V gives CDR1 SGHDT, CDR2 YYEEEE. CDR3 coding DNA: TGTGCCATCAGCTTGGTGGAGACATACTACGAGCAGTACTTA. Translating it yields CAISLVETYYEQYL.

By share, this clonotype ranks as large. V and J are TRBV6-4 and TRBJ2-3; a weak D match, TRBD2 (6 bases). CDR1 MRHNA and CDR2 SNTAGT come from the germline V gene. The V gene lost 4 bases and the J gene lost 1 base, with 12 bases spanning the gap. The CDR3 spans 15 residues. CDR3 sequence reads: CASSGASDGTDTQYF. The DNA for the CDR3 is TGTGCCAGCAGTGGGGCTAGCGATGGCACAGATACGCAGTATTTT.

The chain joins TRBV7-9 to TRBJ2-2; no firm D call. CDR1 is SEHNR, CDR2 FQNEAQ, per germline (reference sequence). Trimming took off 11 bases at V and 1 base at J, with 11 bases between the two ends. The CDR3 is 13 amino acids. CDR3 loop: CAGRPGNTGELFF. The CDR3 DNA sequence: TGTGCCGGGCGGCCCGGGAACACCGGGGAGCTGTTTTTT.

This clonotype is classed as large. The rearrangement links TRBV5-6 to TRBJ2-1; tentatively, D is TRBD2 (7 bases). The CDR3 has 13 amino acids. Germline V gene data show CDR1 as SGHDT and CDR2 as YYEEEE. V lost 4 bases and J lost 10, with 15 bases in between. CDR3 protein: CASSGGTGGEQFF. Here the CDR3 DNA reads TGTGCCAGCAGCGGGGGGACGGGGGGCGAGCAGTTCTTC.

By share of the sample, this clonotype is medium-sized. The chain links TRBV5-1 to TRBJ1-2; perhaps TRBD1 as D (6 bases). CDR1 is SGHRS, CDR2 YFSETQ, per germline. The CDR3 has 19 amino acids. The ends were cut back, 2 bases at V and 4 bases at J, with 27 bases in the middle. The CDR3 spells CASSFSSKGGRNPFYGYTF. In DNA, the CDR3 is TGCGCCAGCAGCTTCTCTAGTAAGGGGGGGCGGAATCCCTTCTATGGCTACACCTTC.

This rearrangement joins TRBV11-2 to TRBJ1-3; tentative D call: TRBD1 (5 bases). Deletions cut 1 base from V and 2 bases from J, with 12 bases between. The CDR3 totals 16 residues. CDR1 is SGHAT and CDR2 is FQNNGV in the germline V gene. The CDR3 reads CASSLVAVGAGNTIYF. CDR3 nucleotide sequence: TGTGCCAGCAGCTTAGTCGCAGTAGGGGCTGGAAACACCATATATTTT.

This clonotype ranks as medium-sized. The V call is TRBV28, the J call TRBJ1-6; 8 bases map to TRBD1. Germline lookup yields CDR1 MDHEN and CDR2 SYDVKM. The trim removed 3 bases at V and 11 bases at J, leaving 6 bases unmatched. The CDR3 loop spans 14 amino acids. This CDR3 is CASSFQGARTPLHF. CDR3 sequence (DNA): TGTGCCAGCAGTTTCCAGGGGGCGCGGACACCCCTCCACTTT.

By share, this clonotype counts as medium-sized (0.01 to 0.1%). The chain couples TRBV19 to TRBJ2-7; D tentatively fits TRBD1 or TRBD2 (5 bases each). The germline V gene has CDR1 LNHDA and CDR2 SQIVND (reference sequence). The CDR3 consists of 12 residues. V was clipped by 7 bases and J by 5 bases, with 12 bases between them. Here the CDR3 DNA reads TGTGCCAGTAAAGGGGACCCGGACGAGCAGTACTTC. It translates to CASKGDPDEQYF.

Of note for this clonotype: A much larger clone lies a single base off, so this may be a read error. The rearrangement uses TRBV7-2 and TRBJ2-3, with 8 bases lining up with TRBD2. TRBJ2-7 matches the DNA end more closely, so the J call is doubtful. CDR1 is SGHTA and CDR2 is FQGNSA in the germline V gene. The CDR3 is 15 amino acids. The DNA for the CDR3 is TGTGCCAGCAGCCTCAATAGCGGGGCGGGGGACGAGCAGTACTTC. It yields the protein CASSLNSGAGDEQYF.

This clonotype is classed as medium-sized. The chain combines TRBV6-6 with TRBJ1-1, with TRBD1 matching 12 bases. Germline CDR1 reads MNHNY; CDR2 reads SVGAGI (reference sequence). The CDR3 is made up of 15 amino acids. Trimming cost V 3 bases and J 6 bases; bases outside gene matches: 5. CDR3 protein: CASSYPGQGASEAFF. The DNA for the CDR3 is TGTGCCAGCAGTTATCCGGGACAGGGGGCGTCTGAAGCTTTCTTT.

The chain has TRBV11-2 and TRBJ2-3; the D is unclear. Germline V gene lookup returns CDR1 SGHAT and CDR2 FQNNGV. The CDR3 consists of 15 residues. V lost 5 bases, J lost 0 bases, and 12 bases lay in between. CDR3 in DNA: TGTGCCAGCAGCCCTCTCTTAACTAGCACAGATACGCAGTATTTT. Translated: CASSPLLTSTDTQYF.

This clonotype qualifies as medium-sized (0.01 to 0.1%). The rearrangement joins TRBV19 to TRBJ2-2, with unresolved D. The CDR3 totals 12 residues. Looked up from germline, CDR1 is LNHDA and CDR2 is SQIVND (reference sequence). V shed 4 bases and J shed 4 bases, with 4 bases lying between them. CDR3 sequence (DNA): TGTGCCAGTAGTACCAGCACCGGGGAGCTGTTTTTT. Translated, it gives CASSTSTGELFF.

As DNA, the CDR3 is TGCGCCAGCAGCTTCGACAGAGCGTTACCTTCTGGGGCCAACGTCCTGACTTTC. Translated, it gives CASSFDRALPSGANVLTF. This chain connects TRBV5-1 to TRBJ2-6; a possible D gene is TRBD1 (5 bases). The CDR3 contains 18 residues. Per the germline V gene, CDR1 is SGHRS and CDR2 is YFSETQ. Trimming stripped 2 bases from V and 1 base from J, with 16 bases between.

This clonotype is judged medium-sized. The chain combines TRBV19 with TRBJ2-6; 10 nucleotides align to TRBD1. Germline V CDR1 and CDR2: LNHDA, SQIVND (reference sequence). The CDR3 has 17 amino acids. The junction had 5 bases not matched to a gene; V was cut back by 3 bases and J by 3 bases. The CDR3 DNA reads as TGTGCCAGTAGTATCTCCAGGGACAGGGGTGGGGCCAACGTCCTGACTTTC. It encodes CASSISRDRGGANVLTF.

This clonotype was seen a handful of times. As DNA, the CDR3 is TGTGCCAGCAGTGAGGGGTTTTGGCAGGGAGGGGACATTCAGTACTTC. Translation gives CASSEGFWQGGDIQYF. This sequence joins TRBV2 and TRBJ2-4; 7 nucleotides agree with TRBD2. V was clipped by 3 bases and J by 8 bases; unmatched bases: 13. Germline-derived CDR1 and CDR2 are SNHLY and FYNNEI. The length of the CDR3 is 16 residues.

This clonotype qualifies as medium-sized (0.01 to 0.1%). This chain joins TRBV6-1 and TRBJ2-5; the match to TRBD2 covers 11 bases. This CDR3 spans 15 amino acids. V was clipped by 6 bases and J by 3 bases; unmatched bases: 6. Per the germline V gene, CDR1 is MNHNS and CDR2 is SASEGT. The CDR3: CASRHSGGVEETQYF. CDR3 coding DNA: TGTGCCAGCAGGCATAGCGGGGGGGTTGAAGAGACCCAGTACTTC.

The V and J genes are TRBV5-6 and TRBJ2-7; 10 positions agree with TRBD1. Germline CDR1 reads SGHDT; CDR2 reads YYEEEE. CDR3 size: 15 residues. The V and J ends lost 0 bases and 3 bases, in that order; junction bases with no gene match: 3. The CDR3 loop is CASSLGGTGDYEQYF. CDR3 DNA: TGTGCCAGCAGCTTGGGGGGGACAGGGGACTACGAGCAGTACTTC.